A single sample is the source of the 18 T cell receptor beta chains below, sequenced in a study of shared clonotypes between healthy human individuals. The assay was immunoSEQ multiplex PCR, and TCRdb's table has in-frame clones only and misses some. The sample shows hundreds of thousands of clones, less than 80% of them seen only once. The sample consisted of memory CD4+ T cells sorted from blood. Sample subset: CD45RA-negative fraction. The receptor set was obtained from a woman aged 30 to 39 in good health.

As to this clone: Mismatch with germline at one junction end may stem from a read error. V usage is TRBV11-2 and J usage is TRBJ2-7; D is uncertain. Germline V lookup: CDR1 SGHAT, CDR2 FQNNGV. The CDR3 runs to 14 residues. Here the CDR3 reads CASSPRTDTYEQCF. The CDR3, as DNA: TGTGCCAGCAGCCCCAGGACCGACACCTACGAGCAGTGCTTC.

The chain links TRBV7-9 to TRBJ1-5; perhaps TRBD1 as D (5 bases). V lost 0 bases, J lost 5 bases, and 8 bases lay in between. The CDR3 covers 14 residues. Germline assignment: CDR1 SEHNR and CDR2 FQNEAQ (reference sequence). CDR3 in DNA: TGTGCCAGCAGCTTAGCCTGGGGCGATCAGCCCCAGCATTTT. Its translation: CASSLAWGDQPQHF.

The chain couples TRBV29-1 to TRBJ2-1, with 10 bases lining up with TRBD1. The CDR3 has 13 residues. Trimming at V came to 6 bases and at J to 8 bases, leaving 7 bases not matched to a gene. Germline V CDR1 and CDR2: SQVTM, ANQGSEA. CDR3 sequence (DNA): TGCAGCGTGTCGGGACAGGGGTTCGATGAGCAGTTCTTC. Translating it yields CSVSGQGFDEQFF.

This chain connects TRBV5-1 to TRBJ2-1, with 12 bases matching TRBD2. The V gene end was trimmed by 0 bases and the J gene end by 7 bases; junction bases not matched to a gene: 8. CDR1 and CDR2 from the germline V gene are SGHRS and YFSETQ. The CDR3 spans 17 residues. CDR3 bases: TGCGCCAGCAGCTTGGCACCGTCTCTAGCGGGAGGGAATGAGCAGTTCTTC. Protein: CASSLAPSLAGGNEQFF.

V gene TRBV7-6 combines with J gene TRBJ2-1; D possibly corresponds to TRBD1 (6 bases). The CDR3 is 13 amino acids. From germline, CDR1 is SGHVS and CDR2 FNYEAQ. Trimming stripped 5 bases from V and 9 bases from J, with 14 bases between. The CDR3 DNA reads TGTGCCAGCAGCCCCCCTCGAGGGGGTGAGCAGTTCTTC. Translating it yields CASSPPRGGEQFF.

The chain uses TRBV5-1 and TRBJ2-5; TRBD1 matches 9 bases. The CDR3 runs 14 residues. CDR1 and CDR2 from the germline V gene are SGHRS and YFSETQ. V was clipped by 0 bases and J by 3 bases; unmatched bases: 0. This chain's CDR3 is CASSLGDREETQYF. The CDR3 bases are TGCGCCAGCAGCTTGGGGGACAGGGAAGAGACCCAGTACTTC.

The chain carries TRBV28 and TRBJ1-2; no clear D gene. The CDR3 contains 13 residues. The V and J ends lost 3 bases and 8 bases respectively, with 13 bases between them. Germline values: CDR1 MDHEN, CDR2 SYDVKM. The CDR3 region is CASSLHPGRGYTF. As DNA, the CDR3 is TGTGCCAGCAGTTTGCACCCCGGTCGGGGCTACACCTTC.

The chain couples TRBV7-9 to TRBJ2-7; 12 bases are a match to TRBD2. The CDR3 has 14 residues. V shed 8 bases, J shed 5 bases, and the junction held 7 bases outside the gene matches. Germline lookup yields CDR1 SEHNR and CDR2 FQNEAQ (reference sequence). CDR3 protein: CASGRLAGVNEQYF. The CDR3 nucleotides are TGTGCCAGCGGTCGACTAGCGGGAGTCAACGAGCAGTACTTC.

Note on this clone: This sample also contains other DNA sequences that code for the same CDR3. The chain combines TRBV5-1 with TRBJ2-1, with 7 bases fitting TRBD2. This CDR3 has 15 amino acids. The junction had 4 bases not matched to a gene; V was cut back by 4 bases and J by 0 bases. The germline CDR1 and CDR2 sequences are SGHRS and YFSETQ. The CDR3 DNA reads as TGCGCCAGCAGCGCGTCTAGCGGCTCCTACAATGAGCAGTTCTTC. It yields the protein CASSASSGSYNEQFF.

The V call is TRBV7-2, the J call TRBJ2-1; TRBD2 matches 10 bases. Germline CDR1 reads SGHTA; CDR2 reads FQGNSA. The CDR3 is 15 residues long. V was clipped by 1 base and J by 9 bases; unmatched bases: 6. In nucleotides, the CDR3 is TGTGCCAGCAGCTTAGTTGGTAGCGGGAGGAGTGAGCAGTTCTTC. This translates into CASSLVGSGRSEQFF. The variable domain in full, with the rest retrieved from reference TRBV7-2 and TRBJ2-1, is GAGVSQSPSNKVTEKGKDVELRCDPISGHTALYWYRQSLGQGLEFLIYFQGNSAPDKSGLPSDRFSAERTGGSVSTLTIQRTQQEDSAVYLCASSLVGSGRSEQFFGPGTRLTVL.

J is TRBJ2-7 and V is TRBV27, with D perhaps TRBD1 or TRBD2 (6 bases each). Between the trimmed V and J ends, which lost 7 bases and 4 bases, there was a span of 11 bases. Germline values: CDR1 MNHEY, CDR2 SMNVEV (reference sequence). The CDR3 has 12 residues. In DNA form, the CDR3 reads TGTGCCAGCACGGGGGCTGGTTACGAGCAGTACTTC. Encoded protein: CASTGAGYEQYF.

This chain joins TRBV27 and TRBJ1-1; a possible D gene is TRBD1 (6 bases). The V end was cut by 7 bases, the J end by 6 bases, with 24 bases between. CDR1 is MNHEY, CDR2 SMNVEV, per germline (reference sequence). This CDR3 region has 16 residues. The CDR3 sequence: CASTYGPGAQGAEAFF. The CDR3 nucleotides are TGTGCCAGCACCTATGGCCCGGGGGCGCAGGGCGCTGAAGCTTTCTTT.

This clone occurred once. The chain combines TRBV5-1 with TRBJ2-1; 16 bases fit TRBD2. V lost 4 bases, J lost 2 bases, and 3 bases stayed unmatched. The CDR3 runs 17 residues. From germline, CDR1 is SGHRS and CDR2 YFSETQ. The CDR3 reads CASSAGLAGGTYNEQFF. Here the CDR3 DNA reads TGCGCCAGCAGCGCGGGACTAGCGGGAGGGACCTACAATGAGCAGTTCTTC.

The CDR3 DNA is TGTGCCAGTAGTCCCTGGGCAGGGGCGAGCTATGGCTACACCTTC. Translation gives CASSPWAGASYGYTF. This rearrangement joins TRBV19 to TRBJ1-2; possibly TRBD1 for D (6 bases). CDR3 length: 15 amino acids. V lost 5 bases, J lost 4 bases, and 17 bases lay in between. Germline CDR1 reads LNHDA; CDR2 reads SQIVND (reference sequence).

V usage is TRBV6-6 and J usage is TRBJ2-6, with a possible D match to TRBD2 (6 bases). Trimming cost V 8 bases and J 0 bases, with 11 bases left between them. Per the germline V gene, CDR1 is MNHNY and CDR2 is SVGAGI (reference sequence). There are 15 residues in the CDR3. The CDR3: CASRDGGSGANVLTF. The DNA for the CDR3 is TGTGCCAGCCGGGACGGGGGCTCTGGGGCCAACGTCCTGACTTTC.

DNA of the CDR3: TGTGCCAGCAGCCAGGGCGGGGGTAGGGAGACCCAGTACTTC. This codes for CASSQGGGRETQYF. The V and J genes are TRBV7-6 and TRBJ2-5, with 7 bases lining up with TRBD2. Losses at the gene ends were 5 bases for V and 5 bases for J; bases not matched to a gene: 8. Per germline, CDR1 SGHVS and CDR2 FNYEAQ. This CDR3 has 14 amino acids.

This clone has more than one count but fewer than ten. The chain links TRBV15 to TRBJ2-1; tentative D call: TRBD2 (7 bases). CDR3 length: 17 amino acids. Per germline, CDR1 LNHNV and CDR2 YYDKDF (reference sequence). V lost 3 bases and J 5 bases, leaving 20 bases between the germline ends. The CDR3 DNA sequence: TGTGCCACCAGCAGTGACCTTGCTAGGGGGGGCCACAATGAGCAGTTCTTC. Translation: CATSSDLARGGHNEQFF.

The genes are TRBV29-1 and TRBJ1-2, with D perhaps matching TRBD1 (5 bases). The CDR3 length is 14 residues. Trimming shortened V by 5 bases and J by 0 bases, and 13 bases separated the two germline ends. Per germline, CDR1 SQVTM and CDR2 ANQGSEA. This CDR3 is CSVTSGVANYGYTF. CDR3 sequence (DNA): TGCAGCGTTACCTCGGGGGTAGCTAACTATGGCTACACCTTC.